A single T cell receptor (beta chain) is shown here with its context. At least ten counts were recorded for this clonotype. Its antigen target is currently unknown. The input lacks base qualities; no much larger clone sits a single base away. Lymph node samples were obtained from the axillary draining lymph nodes of breast cancer patients. This sample stems from a study of breast tumors, draining lymph nodes, adjacent tissues (dated by TCRdb to 2016 to 2018). Concerning the study at large: TCR beta repertoires were compared across tumor, adjacent nontumor tissue and axillary lymph nodes obtained from breast cancer patients. The study aimed to assess the relationships and possible T-cell exchange between tumor, surrounding tissue and draining lymph node repertoires in human breast cancer. The investigation overall reported the following: T-cell repertoire diversity in tumors was found to be lower than in lymph nodes but higher than in nontumor tissue, and preferential V and J gene usage was observed. A scenario in which most tumor T cells derive from the lymph node and then expand within tumor tissue was judged to be consistent with the data. The conclusion that tumor T cells originate in lymph nodes was framed as consistent with a hypothesis rather than directly demonstrated. The similarity between tumor and nontumor tissue repertoires was significantly greater in luminal-like breast cancer than in basal-like breast cancer.

The instrument was an Illumina HiSeq 2000. TCR beta chain libraries were generated by multiplex PCR amplification. The amplified TCR beta chain products were analyzed by high-throughput sequencing. TCRdb itself trimmed the public reads at Q25 with fastp, ran MiXCR and retained productive beta chains. CDR3 protein sequences are deduplicated, and each keeps its most common genes and DNA. The sample contains 100,000 to 150,000 distinct CDR3 sequences, around 20% of them found a single time. The top ten constitute roughly 4% of the sample. Reading the germline V gene (reference sequence) gives CDR1 LGHDT and CDR2 YNNKEL. There are 13 amino acids in the CDR3, from cysteine to phenylalanine inclusive. The retained sequence is limited to the CDR3, 39 bases, with the frame set at the first base. Trimming at the junction amounts to 1 base on V and 5 bases on J, and the germline ends lie 8 bases apart.

The chain was built from TRBV3-1 and TRBJ1-2; no confident D gene assignment can be made. Sequencing input: axillary lymph node tissue. The clonotype originates from a female donor with breast cancer. Some clones in this sample may be carry-over from other donors' samples. The CDR3 in this case is CASSQVQQYGYTF. The base sequence is TGTGCCAGCAGCCAAGTTCAGCAGTATGGCTACACCTTC. With the rest looked up from the reference TRBV3-1 and TRBJ1-2 genes rather than sequenced, the full variable domain is DTAVSQTPKYLVTQMGNDKSIKCEQNLGHDTMYWYKQDSKKFLKIMFSYNNKELIINETVPNRFSPKSPDKAHLNLHINSLELGDSAVYFCASSQVQQYGYTFGSGTRLTVV.